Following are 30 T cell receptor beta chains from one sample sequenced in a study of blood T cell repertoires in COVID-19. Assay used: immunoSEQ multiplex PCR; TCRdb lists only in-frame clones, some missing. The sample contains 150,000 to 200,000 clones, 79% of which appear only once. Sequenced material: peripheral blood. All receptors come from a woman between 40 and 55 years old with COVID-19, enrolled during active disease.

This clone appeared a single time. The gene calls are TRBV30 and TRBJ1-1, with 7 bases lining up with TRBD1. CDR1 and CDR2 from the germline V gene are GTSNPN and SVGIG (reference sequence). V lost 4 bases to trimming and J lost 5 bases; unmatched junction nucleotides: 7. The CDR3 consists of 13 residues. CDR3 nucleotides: TGTGCCTGGACCCGACAGGGCCGGACTGAAGCTTTCTTT. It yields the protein CAWTRQGRTEAFF.

The CDR3 protein is CASSIFSEQFF. In nucleotides, the CDR3 is TGTGCCAGTAGTATCTTTTCTGAGCAGTTCTTC. The rearrangement links TRBV19 to TRBJ2-1, with D unclear. V was cut by 3 bases and J by 9 bases, with 6 bases left in between. The germline CDR1 and CDR2 sequences are LNHDA and SQIVND (reference sequence). The CDR3 is 11 residues long.

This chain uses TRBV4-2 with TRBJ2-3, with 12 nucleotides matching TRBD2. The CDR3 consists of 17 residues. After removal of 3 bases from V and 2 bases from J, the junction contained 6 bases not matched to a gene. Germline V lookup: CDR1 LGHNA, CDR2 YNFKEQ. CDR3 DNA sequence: TGTGCCAGCAGCCAGACACTAGCGGGAGGCCCCACAGATACGCAGTATTTT. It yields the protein CASSQTLAGGPTDTQYF.

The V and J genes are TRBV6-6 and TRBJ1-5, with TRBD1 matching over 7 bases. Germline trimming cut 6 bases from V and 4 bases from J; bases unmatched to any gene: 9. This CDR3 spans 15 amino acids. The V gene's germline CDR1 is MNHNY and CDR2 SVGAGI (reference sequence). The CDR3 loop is CASSEPGQKNQPQHF. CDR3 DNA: TGTGCCAGCAGCGAGCCGGGACAGAAGAATCAGCCCCAGCATTTT.

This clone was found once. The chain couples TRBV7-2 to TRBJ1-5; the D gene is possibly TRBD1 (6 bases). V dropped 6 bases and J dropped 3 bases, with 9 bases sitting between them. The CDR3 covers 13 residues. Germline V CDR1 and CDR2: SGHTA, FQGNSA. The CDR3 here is CASRGGANQPQHF. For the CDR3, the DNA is TGTGCCAGCAGGGGGGGGGCCAATCAGCCCCAGCATTTT. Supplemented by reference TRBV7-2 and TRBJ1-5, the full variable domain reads GAGVSQSPSNKVTEKGKDVELRCDPISGHTALYWYRQSLGQGLEFLIYFQGNSAPDKSGLPSDRFSAERTGGSVSTLTIQRTQQEDSAVYLCASRGGANQPQHFGDGTRLSIL.

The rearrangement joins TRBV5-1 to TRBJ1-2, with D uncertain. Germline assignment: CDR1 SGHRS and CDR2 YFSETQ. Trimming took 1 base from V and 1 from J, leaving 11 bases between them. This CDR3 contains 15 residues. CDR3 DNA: TGCGCCAGCAGCTTGAGCGGGGAGGGTAACTATGGCTACACCTTC. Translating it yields CASSLSGEGNYGYTF.

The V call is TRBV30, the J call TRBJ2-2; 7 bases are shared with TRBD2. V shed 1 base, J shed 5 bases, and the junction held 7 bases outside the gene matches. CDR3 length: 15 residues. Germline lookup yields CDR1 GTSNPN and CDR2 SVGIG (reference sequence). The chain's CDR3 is CAWSAGQAGTGELFF. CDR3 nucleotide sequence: TGTGCCTGGAGTGCGGGGCAAGCGGGGACCGGGGAGCTGTTTTTT.

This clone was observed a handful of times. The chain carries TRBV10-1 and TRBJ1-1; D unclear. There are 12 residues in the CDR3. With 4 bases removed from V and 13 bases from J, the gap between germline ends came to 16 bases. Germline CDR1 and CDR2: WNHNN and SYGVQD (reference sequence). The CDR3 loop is CASSGVTFRVFF. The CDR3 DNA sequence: TGCGCCAGCAGTGGTGTCACTTTCCGAGTTTTCTTT.

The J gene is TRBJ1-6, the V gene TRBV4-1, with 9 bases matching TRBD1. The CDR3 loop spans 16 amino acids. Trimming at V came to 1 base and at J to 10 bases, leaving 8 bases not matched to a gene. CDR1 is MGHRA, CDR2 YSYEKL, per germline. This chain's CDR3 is CASSQVGTGSESPLHF. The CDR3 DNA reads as TGCGCCAGCAGCCAAGTCGGGACAGGGTCGGAGTCACCCCTCCACTTT.

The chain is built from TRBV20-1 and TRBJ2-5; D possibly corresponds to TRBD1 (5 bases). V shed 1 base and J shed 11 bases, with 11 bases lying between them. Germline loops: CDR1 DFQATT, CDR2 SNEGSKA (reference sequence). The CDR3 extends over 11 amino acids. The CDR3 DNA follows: TGCAGTGCTAGAGTCAGGCAGGGTCAGTACTTC. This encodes CSARVRQGQYF.

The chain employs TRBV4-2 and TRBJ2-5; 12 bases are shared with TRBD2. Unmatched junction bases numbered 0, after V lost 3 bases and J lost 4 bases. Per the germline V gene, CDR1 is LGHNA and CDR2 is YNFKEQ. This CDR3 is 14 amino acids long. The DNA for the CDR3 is TGTGCCAGCAGCCAGGGACTAGCGGGAGAGACCCAGTACTTC. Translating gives CASSQGLAGETQYF.

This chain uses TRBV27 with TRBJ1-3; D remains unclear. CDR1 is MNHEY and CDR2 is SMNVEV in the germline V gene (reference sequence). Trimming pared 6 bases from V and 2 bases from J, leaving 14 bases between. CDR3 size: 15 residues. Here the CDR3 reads CASRRGNVAGNTIYF. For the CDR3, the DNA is TGTGCCAGCAGGCGGGGAAATGTAGCTGGAAACACCATATATTTT.

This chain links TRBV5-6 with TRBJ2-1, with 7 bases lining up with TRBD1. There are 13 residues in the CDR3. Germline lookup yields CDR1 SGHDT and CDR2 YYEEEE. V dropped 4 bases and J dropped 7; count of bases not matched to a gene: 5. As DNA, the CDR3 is TGTGCCAGCAGCCTAGGACAGGTTAATGAGCAGTTCTTC. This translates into CASSLGQVNEQFF.

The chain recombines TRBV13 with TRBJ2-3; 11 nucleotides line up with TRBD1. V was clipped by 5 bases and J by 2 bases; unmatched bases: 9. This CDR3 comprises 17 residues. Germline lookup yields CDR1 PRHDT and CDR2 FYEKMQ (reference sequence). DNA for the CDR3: TGTGCCAGCAGCCTTCCGGGACAGGGGGAAGTCACAGATACGCAGTATTTT. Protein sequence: CASSLPGQGEVTDTQYF.

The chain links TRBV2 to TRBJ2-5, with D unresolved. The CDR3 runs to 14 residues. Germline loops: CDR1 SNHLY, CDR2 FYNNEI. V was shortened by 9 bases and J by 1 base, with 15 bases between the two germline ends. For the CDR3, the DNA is TGTGCCAGGATGAAGACTCAAAGCCAAGAGACCCAGTACTTC. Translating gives CARMKTQSQETQYF.

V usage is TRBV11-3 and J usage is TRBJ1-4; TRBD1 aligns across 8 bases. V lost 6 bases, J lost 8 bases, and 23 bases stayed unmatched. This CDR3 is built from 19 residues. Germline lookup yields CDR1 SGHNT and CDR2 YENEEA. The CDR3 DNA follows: TGTGCCAGCAGAGAAGGCACAGGACCCCACAGGACAGGGTGGGAAAAACTGTTTTTT. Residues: CASREGTGPHRTGWEKLFF.

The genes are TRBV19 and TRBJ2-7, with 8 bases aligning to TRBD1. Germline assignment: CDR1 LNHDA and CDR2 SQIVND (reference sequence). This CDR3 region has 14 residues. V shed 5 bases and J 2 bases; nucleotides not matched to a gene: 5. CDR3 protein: CASSERDRTYEQYF. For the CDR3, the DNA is TGTGCCAGTAGTGAACGGGACAGGACCTACGAGCAGTACTTC.

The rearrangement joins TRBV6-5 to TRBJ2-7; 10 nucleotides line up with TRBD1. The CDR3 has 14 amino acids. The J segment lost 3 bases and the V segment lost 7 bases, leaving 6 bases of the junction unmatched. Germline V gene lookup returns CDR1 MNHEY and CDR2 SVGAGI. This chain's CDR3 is CASTSDRGVYEQYF. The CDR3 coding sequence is TGTGCCAGCACCTCGGACAGGGGGGTCTACGAGCAGTACTTC.

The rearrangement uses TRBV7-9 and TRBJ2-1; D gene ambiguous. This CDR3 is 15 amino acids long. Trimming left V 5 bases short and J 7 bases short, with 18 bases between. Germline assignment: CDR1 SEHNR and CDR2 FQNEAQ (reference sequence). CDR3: CASSPPPRFGNEQFF. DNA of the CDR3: TGTGCCAGCAGCCCACCCCCTAGATTTGGAAATGAGCAGTTCTTC.

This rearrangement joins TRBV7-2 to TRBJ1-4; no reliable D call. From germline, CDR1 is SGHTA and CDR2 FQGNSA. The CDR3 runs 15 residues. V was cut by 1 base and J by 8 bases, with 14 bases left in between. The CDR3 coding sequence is TGTGCCAGCAGCTTAGGAGGTCAGACCGTGGAAAAACTGTTTTTT. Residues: CASSLGGQTVEKLFF.

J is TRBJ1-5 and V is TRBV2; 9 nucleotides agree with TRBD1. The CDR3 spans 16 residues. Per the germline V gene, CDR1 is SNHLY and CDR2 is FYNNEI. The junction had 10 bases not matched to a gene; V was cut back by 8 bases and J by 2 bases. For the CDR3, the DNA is TGTGCCAGCCACGGACAGGGGATTCGGGGCAATCAGCCCCAGCATTTT. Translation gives CASHGQGIRGNQPQHF.

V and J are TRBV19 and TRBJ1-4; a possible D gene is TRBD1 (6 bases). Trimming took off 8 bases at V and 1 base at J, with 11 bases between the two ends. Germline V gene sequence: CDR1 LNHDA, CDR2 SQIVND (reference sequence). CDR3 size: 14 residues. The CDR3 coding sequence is TGTGCCAGTCACGACAGGCTAACTAATGAAAAACTGTTTTTT. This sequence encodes CASHDRLTNEKLFF. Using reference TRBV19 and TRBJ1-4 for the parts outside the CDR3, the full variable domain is DGGITQSPKYLFRKEGQNVTLSCEQNLNHDAMYWYRQDPGQGLRLIYYSQIVNDFQKGDIAEGYSVSREKKESFPLTVTSAQKNPTAFYLCASHDRLTNEKLFFGSGTQLSVL.

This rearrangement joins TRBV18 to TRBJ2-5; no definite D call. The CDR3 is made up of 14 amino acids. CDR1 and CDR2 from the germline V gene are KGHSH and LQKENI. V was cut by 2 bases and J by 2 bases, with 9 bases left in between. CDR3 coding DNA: TGTGCCAGCTCACCAGGTGTAGCACAAGAGACCCAGTACTTC. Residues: CASSPGVAQETQYF.

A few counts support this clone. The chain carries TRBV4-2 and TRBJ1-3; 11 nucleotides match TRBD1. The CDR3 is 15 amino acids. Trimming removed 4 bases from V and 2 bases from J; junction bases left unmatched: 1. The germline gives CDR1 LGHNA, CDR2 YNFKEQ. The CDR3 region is CASSRDRGTGNTIYF. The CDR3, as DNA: TGTGCCAGCAGCCGGGACAGGGGGACTGGAAACACCATATATTTT.

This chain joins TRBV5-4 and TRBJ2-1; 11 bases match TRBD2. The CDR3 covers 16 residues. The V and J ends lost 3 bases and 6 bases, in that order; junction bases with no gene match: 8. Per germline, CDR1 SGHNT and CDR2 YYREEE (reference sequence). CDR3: CASSSQLAGVSNEQFF. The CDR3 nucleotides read TGTGCCAGCAGCTCGCAACTAGCGGGAGTTTCCAATGAGCAGTTCTTC.

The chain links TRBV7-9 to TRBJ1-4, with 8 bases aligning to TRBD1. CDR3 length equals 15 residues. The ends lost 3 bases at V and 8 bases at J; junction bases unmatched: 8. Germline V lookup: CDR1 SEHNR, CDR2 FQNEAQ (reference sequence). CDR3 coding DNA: TGTGCCAGCAGCTTCACCGGGACAGGTGGGGAAAAACTGTTTTTT. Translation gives CASSFTGTGGEKLFF.

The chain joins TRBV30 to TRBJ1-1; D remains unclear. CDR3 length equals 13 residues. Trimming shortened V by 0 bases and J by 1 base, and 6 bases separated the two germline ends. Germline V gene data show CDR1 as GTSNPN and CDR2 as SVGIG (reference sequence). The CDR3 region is CAWSVPKNTEAFF. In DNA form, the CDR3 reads TGTGCCTGGAGTGTTCCTAAGAACACTGAAGCTTTCTTT.

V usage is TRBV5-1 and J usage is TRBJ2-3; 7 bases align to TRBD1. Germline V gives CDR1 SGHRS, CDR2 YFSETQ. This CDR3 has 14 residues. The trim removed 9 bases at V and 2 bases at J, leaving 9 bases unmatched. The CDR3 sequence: CATRGGQTTDTQYF. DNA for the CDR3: TGCGCCACCCGAGGGGGACAGACCACAGATACGCAGTATTTT.

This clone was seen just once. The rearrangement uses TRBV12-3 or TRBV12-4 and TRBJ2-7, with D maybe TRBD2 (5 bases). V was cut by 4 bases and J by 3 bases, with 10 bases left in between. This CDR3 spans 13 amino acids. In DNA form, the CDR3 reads TGTGCCAGCAGTTATTACGGGAACTACGAGCAGTACTTC. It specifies CASSYYGNYEQYF.

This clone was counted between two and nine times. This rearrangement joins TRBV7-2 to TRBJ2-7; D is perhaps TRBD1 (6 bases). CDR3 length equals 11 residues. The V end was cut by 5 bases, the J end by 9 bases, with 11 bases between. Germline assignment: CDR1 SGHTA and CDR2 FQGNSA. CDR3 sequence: CASSPGQRQYF. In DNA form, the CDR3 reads TGTGCCAGCAGCCCAGGACAGCGGCAGTACTTC.